This entry lists 29 T cell receptor beta chains sequenced from one sample in a study of blood T cell repertoires in COVID-19. Only in-frame clones appear in the TCRdb table, and some are missing; sequencing was by immunoSEQ multiplex PCR. Among some 180,000 clones listed, approximately 80% were seen once. What was sequenced was PBMCs or T cells enriched from blood (not recorded which). Receptors were obtained from a man between 60 and 75 years old who had been exposed to COVID-19.

The chain joins TRBV5-4 to TRBJ2-1; 11 positions match TRBD2. CDR1 and CDR2 (germline): SGHNT, YYREEE (reference sequence). V was pared by 4 bases and J by 7 bases, with 10 bases of the junction left unmatched. The CDR3 loop spans 16 amino acids. CDR3 sequence (DNA): TGTGCCAGCAGCCGAATACTAGCGGGAGCCTTGAATGAGCAGTTCTTC. Its protein product is CASSRILAGALNEQFF.

The chain combines TRBV29-1 with TRBJ2-7; TRBD2 aligns across 7 bases. Trimming at V came to 7 bases and at J to 2 bases, leaving 8 bases not matched to a gene. CDR1 is SQVTM and CDR2 is ANQGSEA in the germline V gene. The CDR3 has 13 residues. For the CDR3, the DNA is TGCAGCGCGCGCGGCGGGAGTGCCTACGAGCAGTACTTC. Translating it yields CSARGGSAYEQYF.

V gene TRBV7-9 combines with J gene TRBJ2-1, with a tentative D call TRBD2 (5 bases). V lost 5 bases, J lost 12 bases, and 17 bases lay in between. The CDR3 is made up of 13 amino acids. CDR1 and CDR2 from the germline V gene are SEHNR and FQNEAQ (reference sequence). CDR3 protein: CASSPSGTIGQFF. The DNA for the CDR3 is TGTGCCAGCAGCCCAAGCGGAACAATAGGGCAGTTCTTC.

The chain is built from TRBV6-5 and TRBJ1-2; 9 nucleotides line up with TRBD1. V shed 6 bases and J 8 bases; nucleotides not matched to a gene: 7. This CDR3 is 13 amino acids long. Germline values: CDR1 MNHEY, CDR2 SVGAGI. CDR3: CASSNTGGQGYTF. CDR3 DNA sequence: TGTGCCAGCAGCAACACAGGGGGCCAAGGCTACACCTTC.

This chain joins TRBV30 and TRBJ1-3; unclear D gene. CDR1 GTSNPN and CDR2 SVGIG come from the germline V gene (reference sequence). The ends were cut back, 5 bases at V and 1 base at J, with 9 bases in the middle. The CDR3 spans 13 residues. CDR3 sequence: CAWGKTSGNTIYF. CDR3 nucleotides: TGTGCCTGGGGCAAAACTTCTGGAAACACCATATATTTT.

The chain employs TRBV19 and TRBJ2-1; 7 positions agree with TRBD1. Per germline, CDR1 LNHDA and CDR2 SQIVND (reference sequence). This CDR3 region has 14 residues. V lost 5 bases and J lost 4; bases outside the gene matches: 5. In DNA, the CDR3 is TGTGCCAGTAGTCAAGGGGGCTTTTACAATGAGCAGTTCTTC. It is translated as CASSQGGFYNEQFF.

This chain joins TRBV5-1 and TRBJ2-1; weak D call: TRBD1 (6 bases). The CDR3 extends over 14 amino acids. Trimming removed 6 bases at V and 5 bases at J, with 15 bases between. Germline loops: CDR1 SGHRS, CDR2 YFSETQ. The DNA for the CDR3 is TGCGCCAGCACCGTAAGCTCAGGGGACAATGAGCAGTTCTTC. Translation: CASTVSSGDNEQFF.

There are many counts of this clone. This sequence joins TRBV12-1 and TRBJ2-1; the table's D gene call, TRBD2, was not cross checked with the DNA. TRBV12-1 is a pseudogene. CDR3 length: 16 residues. The CDR3 protein is CASSFNPGTRDNEQFF. As DNA, the CDR3 is TGTGCCAGCAGCTTTAATCCCGGGACTAGGGACAATGAGCAGTTCTTC.

This chain connects TRBV15 to TRBJ1-4; D not certain. Germline V CDR1 and CDR2: LNHNV, YYDKDF (reference sequence). The CDR3 runs 12 residues. Trimming cost V 4 bases and J 8 bases, with 8 bases left between them. CDR3: CATSIAEEKLFF. In DNA form, the CDR3 reads TGTGCCACCAGCATCGCCGAGGAAAAACTGTTTTTT.

V usage is TRBV27 and J usage is TRBJ1-5; maybe TRBD1 (5 bases). CDR3 length equals 14 residues. Germline CDR1 reads MNHEY; CDR2 reads SMNVEV (reference sequence). With 6 bases removed from V and 2 bases from J, the gap between germline ends came to 11 bases. The CDR3 bases are TGTGCCAGCAGAACAGGTGGGGGCAATCAGCCCCAGCATTTT. This gives the protein CASRTGGGNQPQHF.

There are a few counts of this clone. This same CDR3 is encoded by further DNA sequences in the sample. The chain uses TRBV6-6 and TRBJ2-3, with D unresolved. The CDR3 loop spans 14 amino acids. Trimming removed 2 bases from V and 2 bases from J, with 8 bases in between. Germline-derived CDR1 and CDR2 are MNHNY and SVGAGI (reference sequence). CDR3 nucleotides: TGTGCCAGCAGTTACAGCCTTTTCACAGATACGCAGTATTTT. The encoded protein is CASSYSLFTDTQYF.

This chain links TRBV19 with TRBJ2-1, with D unresolved. Trimming took 4 bases from V and 2 from J, leaving 6 bases between them. From germline, CDR1 is LNHDA and CDR2 SQIVND (reference sequence). This CDR3 has 13 amino acids. CDR3: CASSTTAYNEQFF. CDR3 sequence (DNA): TGTGCCAGTAGTACAACGGCCTACAATGAGCAGTTCTTC.

The chain has TRBV5-4 and TRBJ2-1, with 13 bases matching TRBD2. Germline assignment: CDR1 SGHNT and CDR2 YYREEE (reference sequence). The J segment lost 6 bases and the V segment lost 4 bases, leaving 7 bases of the junction unmatched. This CDR3 is 16 amino acids long. The CDR3, as DNA: TGTGCCAGCAGCCCGCGGACTAGCGGGAGTTTCAATGAGCAGTTCTTC. As protein: CASSPRTSGSFNEQFF.

The chain has TRBV6-5 and TRBJ2-3, with D possibly matching TRBD2 (5 bases). The germline V gene has CDR1 MNHEY and CDR2 SVGAGI. The V end lost 0 bases, the J end lost 6 bases, and 13 bases lay between the germline ends. This CDR3 has 15 amino acids. As DNA, the CDR3 is TGTGCCAGCAGTTACTCGGCGGGCGTTATGGATACGCAGTATTTT. Residues: CASSYSAGVMDTQYF.

J is TRBJ1-2 and V is TRBV7-2; 7 positions agree with TRBD1. This CDR3 has 14 residues. J was trimmed by 1 base and V by 5 bases; bases with no gene match: 4. CDR1 SGHTA and CDR2 FQGNSA come from the germline V gene. The CDR3 reads CASSRDSLNYGYTF. The CDR3 DNA follows: TGTGCCAGCAGCCGGGACAGCCTTAACTATGGCTACACCTTC.

The chain is built from TRBV2 and TRBJ1-5, with TRBD1 matching over 8 bases. J lost 7 bases, V lost 5 bases, and 13 bases had no gene match. CDR3 length: 16 amino acids. Germline V gene data show CDR1 as SNHLY and CDR2 as FYNNEI. The CDR3 region has the DNA TGTGCCAGCAGTATAGGAGACAGGGGAGATGGCCAGCCCCAGCATTTT. Translating gives CASSIGDRGDGQPQHF.

The rearrangement links TRBV5-5 to TRBJ2-5, with no clear D. The CDR3 loop spans 15 amino acids. Trimming removed 0 bases from V and 0 bases from J, with 9 bases in between. The germline V gene encodes CDR1 SGHKS and CDR2 YYEKEE (reference sequence). The CDR3 coding sequence is TGTGCCAGCAGCTTGGCCACCAGTTACCAAGAGACCCAGTACTTC. Protein product: CASSLATSYQETQYF.

This rearrangement joins TRBV27 to TRBJ1-1; D gene uncertain. The CDR3 contains 14 residues. CDR1 is MNHEY and CDR2 is SMNVEV in the germline V gene (reference sequence). V was clipped by 5 bases and J by 0 bases, with 10 bases between them. In DNA form, the CDR3 reads TGTGCCAGCAGTCCCGGCAGGATGAACACTGAAGCTTTCTTT. Translated, it gives CASSPGRMNTEAFF.

This chain links TRBV27 with TRBJ1-1; TRBD1 matches at 7 bases. The CDR3 loop spans 13 amino acids. V shed 6 bases and J 1 base; nucleotides not matched to a gene: 2. Germline CDR1 is MNHEY and CDR2 is SMNVEV (reference sequence). DNA for the CDR3: TGTGCCAGCAGGAGACAGGGGAACACTGAAGCTTTCTTT. This translates into CASRRQGNTEAFF.

The V and J genes are TRBV3-1 (or the pseudogene TRBV3-2) and TRBJ2-4; 10 bases agree with TRBD2. Losses at the gene ends were 1 base for V and 6 bases for J; bases not matched to a gene: 9. Germline V gene sequence: CDR1 LGHDT, CDR2 YNNKEL (reference sequence). The CDR3 consists of 17 residues. The DNA of the CDR3 is TGTGCCAGCAGCCAAGGACTAGGACTAGCGGACCTAAACATTCAGTACTTC. Protein sequence: CASSQGLGLADLNIQYF.

The chain combines TRBV24-1 with TRBJ2-3; 10 bases are a match to TRBD1. Trimming cost V 4 bases and J 3 bases; bases outside gene matches: 3. The CDR3 extends over 15 amino acids. Germline V CDR1 and CDR2: KGHDR, SFDVKD. The CDR3 here is CATSEGGQGTDTQYF. The CDR3 coding sequence is TGTGCCACCAGTGAGGGGGGACAGGGGACAGATACGCAGTATTTT.

The chain links TRBV28 to TRBJ2-5; 8 bases match TRBD1. Per the germline V gene, CDR1 is MDHEN and CDR2 is SYDVKM. The CDR3 is 15 residues long. V dropped 3 bases and J dropped 5; count of bases not matched to a gene: 8. CDR3 sequence reads: CASSFSQGASETQYF. The CDR3 bases are TGTGCCAGCAGTTTCTCGCAGGGGGCTTCTGAGACCCAGTACTTC.

The rearrangement links TRBV30 to TRBJ2-2; weak D call: TRBD1 (5 bases). The CDR3 totals 13 residues. V was clipped by 1 base and J by 9 bases, with 12 bases between them. Germline CDR1 and CDR2: GTSNPN and SVGIG (reference sequence). CDR3 in amino acids: CAWSATATRELFF. The CDR3 region has the DNA TGTGCCTGGAGTGCGACAGCCACGAGGGAGCTGTTTTTT.

This chain links TRBV6-5 with TRBJ2-7; 11 bases map to TRBD2. The CDR3 sequence is 12 residues long. Germline V gene data show CDR1 as MNHEY and CDR2 as SVGAGI. CDR3 sequence: CTSGSPSYEQYF. CDR3 DNA: TGTACTAGCGGGAGCCCCTCCTACGAGCAGTACTTC.

The chain links TRBV4-3 to TRBJ2-1, with TRBD1 matching over 7 bases. CDR3 length: 15 amino acids. Germline CDR1 LGHNA, CDR2 YSLEER. Trimming cost V 3 bases and J 4 bases; bases outside gene matches: 6. The CDR3 loop reads CASSQLQGEYNEQFF. DNA for the CDR3: TGCGCCAGCAGCCAGCTTCAGGGGGAGTACAATGAGCAGTTCTTC.

The CDR3 sequence: CASSLGFRRSAFF. The CDR3 DNA is TGTGCCAGCAGCTTAGGTTTCCGGAGGTCAGCTTTCTTT. This rearrangement joins TRBV11-2 to TRBJ1-1; D remains ambiguous. Germline V gene lookup returns CDR1 SGHAT and CDR2 FQNNGV. The ends were cut back, 1 base at V and 10 bases at J, with 13 bases in the middle. The CDR3 has 13 amino acids.

The genes are TRBV27 and TRBJ2-7; the D gene is possibly TRBD2 (5 bases). This CDR3 comprises 15 residues. V was shortened by 5 bases and J by 0 bases, with 14 bases between the two germline ends. Germline CDR1 reads MNHEY; CDR2 reads SMNVEV (reference sequence). The CDR3 loop is CASSQGIASSYEQYF. The CDR3 nucleotides read TGTGCCAGCAGTCAAGGCATAGCGAGCTCCTACGAGCAGTACTTC.

This chain connects TRBV11-2 to TRBJ1-1; 7 bases align to TRBD1. Germline values: CDR1 SGHAT, CDR2 FQNNGV. V was clipped by 0 bases and J by 4 bases; unmatched bases: 14. The CDR3 sequence is 18 residues long. In DNA, the CDR3 is TGTGCCAGCAGCTTAGATCTGGTAACAGGGGAGGCGGGCACTGAAGCTTTCTTT. Protein: CASSLDLVTGEAGTEAFF.

The chain uses TRBV5-5 and TRBJ1-6; maybe TRBD1 (5 bases). The CDR3 totals 12 residues. Germline CDR1 and CDR2: SGHKS and YYEKEE (reference sequence). Trimming cost V 7 bases and J 10 bases, with 12 bases left between them. The CDR3 reads CASQGQKSPLHF. DNA for the CDR3: TGTGCCAGCCAGGGCCAGAAATCACCCCTCCACTTT.